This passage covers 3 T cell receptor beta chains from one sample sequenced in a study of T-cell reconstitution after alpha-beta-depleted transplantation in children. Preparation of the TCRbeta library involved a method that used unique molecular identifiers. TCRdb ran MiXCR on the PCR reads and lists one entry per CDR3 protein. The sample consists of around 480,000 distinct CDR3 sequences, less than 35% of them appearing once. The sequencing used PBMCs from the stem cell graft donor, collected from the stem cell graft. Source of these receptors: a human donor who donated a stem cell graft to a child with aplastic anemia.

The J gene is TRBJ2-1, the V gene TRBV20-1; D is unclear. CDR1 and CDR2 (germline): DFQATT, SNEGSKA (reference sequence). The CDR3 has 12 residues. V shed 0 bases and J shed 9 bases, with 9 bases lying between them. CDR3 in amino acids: CSARDLKGEQFF. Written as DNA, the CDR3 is TGCAGTGCTAGAGATTTGAAGGGTGAGCAGTTCTTC.

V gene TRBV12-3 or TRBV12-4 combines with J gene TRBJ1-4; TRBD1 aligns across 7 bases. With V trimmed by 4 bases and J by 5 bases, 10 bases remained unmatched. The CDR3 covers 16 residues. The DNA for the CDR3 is TGTGCCAGCAGTTCCCCAGGGGGGAGGCTGAATGAAAAACTGTTTTTT. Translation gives CASSSPGGRLNEKLFF.

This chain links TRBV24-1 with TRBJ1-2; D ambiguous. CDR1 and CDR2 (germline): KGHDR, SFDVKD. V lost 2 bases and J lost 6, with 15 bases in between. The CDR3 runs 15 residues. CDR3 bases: TGTGCCACCAGTGATTCCCTCCTAGGGCCTGATGGCTACACCTTC. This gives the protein CATSDSLLGPDGYTF.